This T cell receptor (beta chain) was identified during a study of blood T cell repertoires in COVID-19. Which cohort a participant joined came from the clinical history participants gave. This CDR3 contains 14 residues. V was clipped by 7 bases and J by 2 bases; unmatched bases: 7. Germline CDR1 and CDR2: SGHRS and YFSETQ. Using immunoSEQ multiplex PCR, the repertoire was profiled, and TCRdb retains in-frame clones only, with some absent. The repertoire has some 300,000 clones, 65% to 90% of them found once; the top ten carry about 4.2%. The TCR originated in a man younger than 45 who had recovered from COVID-19. This sequence joins TRBV5-1 and TRBJ2-3; 7 positions agree with TRBD2. The sequencing sample was made of PBMCs or T cells enriched from blood (not recorded which). CDR3: CASSRGTTTDTQYF. The DNA of the CDR3 is TGCGCCAGCTCCAGAGGGACTACCACAGATACGCAGTATTTT. Full variable domain (rest looked up from reference TRBV5-1 and TRBJ2-3): KAGVTQTPRYLIKTRGQQVTLSCSPISGHRSVSWYQQTPGQGLQFLFEYFSETQRNKGNFPGRFSGRQFSNSRSEMNVSTLELGDSALYLCASSRGTTTDTQYFGPGTRLTVL.